This T cell receptor beta chain appears in the sequencing data of a study of high-grade serous ovarian cancer treatment subgroups. Study-level results: Different patients shared almost no repertoire; same-patient tumors shared about 0.11 to 0.79. Without spatial data, bulk sequencing limits insight into HGSC tumor diversity.

Turning to this clone: Antigen: not known.

This table comes from immunoSEQ multiplex PCR, and its TCRdb copy is limited to in-frame clones, with some not included. The table lists about 12,000 clones, 88% of them singletons, with under 3% in the top ten. From germline, CDR1 is MNHNY and CDR2 SVGAGI (reference sequence). The CDR3 runs 12 residues. The ends were cut back, 7 bases at V and 2 bases at J, with 6 bases in the middle. The tumor samples were collected prior to definitive surgery or chemotherapy. V is TRBV6-6 and J is TRBJ1-5; D not resolved. The sample was tumor tissue. The clonotype was recovered from a human donor with high-grade serous ovarian cancer. CDR3 residues: CASNDGNQPQHF. DNA for the CDR3: TGTGCCAGCAATGACGGCAATCAGCCCCAGCATTTT.